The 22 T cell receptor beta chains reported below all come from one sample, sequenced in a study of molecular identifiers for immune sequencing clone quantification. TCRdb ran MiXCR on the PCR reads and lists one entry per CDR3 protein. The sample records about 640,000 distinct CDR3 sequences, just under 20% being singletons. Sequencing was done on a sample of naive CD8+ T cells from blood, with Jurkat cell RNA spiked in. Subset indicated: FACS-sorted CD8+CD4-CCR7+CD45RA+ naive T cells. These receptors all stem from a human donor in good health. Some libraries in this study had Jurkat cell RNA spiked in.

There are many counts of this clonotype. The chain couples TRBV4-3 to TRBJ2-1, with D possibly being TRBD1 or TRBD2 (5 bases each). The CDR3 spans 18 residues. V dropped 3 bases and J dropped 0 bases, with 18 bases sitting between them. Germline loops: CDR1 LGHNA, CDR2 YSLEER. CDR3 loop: CASSQDSRGQGSYNEQFF. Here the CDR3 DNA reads TGCGCCAGCAGCCAGGACTCCAGAGGGCAGGGCTCCTACAATGAGCAGTTCTTC.

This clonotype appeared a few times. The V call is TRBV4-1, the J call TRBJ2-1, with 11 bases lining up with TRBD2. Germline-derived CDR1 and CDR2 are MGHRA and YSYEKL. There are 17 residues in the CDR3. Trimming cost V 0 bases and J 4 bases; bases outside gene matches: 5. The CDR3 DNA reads TGCGCCAGCAGCCAAGAAGGTAGCGGGAGGGAATACAATGAGCAGTTCTTC. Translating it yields CASSQEGSGREYNEQFF.

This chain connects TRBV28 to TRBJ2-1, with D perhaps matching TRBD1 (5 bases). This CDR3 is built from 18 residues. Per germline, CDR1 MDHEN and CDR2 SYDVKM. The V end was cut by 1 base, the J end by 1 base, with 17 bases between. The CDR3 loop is CASSLLGPEAGSYNEQFF. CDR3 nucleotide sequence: TGTGCCAGCAGTTTATTGGGCCCCGAGGCAGGGTCCTACAATGAGCAGTTCTTC.

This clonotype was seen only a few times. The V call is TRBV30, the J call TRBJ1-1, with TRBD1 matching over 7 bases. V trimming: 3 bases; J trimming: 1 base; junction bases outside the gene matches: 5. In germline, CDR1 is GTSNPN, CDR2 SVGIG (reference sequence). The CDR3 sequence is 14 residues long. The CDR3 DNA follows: TGTGCCTGGAGAGAGGGGGCGGAGAACACTGAAGCTTTCTTT. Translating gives CAWREGAENTEAFF.

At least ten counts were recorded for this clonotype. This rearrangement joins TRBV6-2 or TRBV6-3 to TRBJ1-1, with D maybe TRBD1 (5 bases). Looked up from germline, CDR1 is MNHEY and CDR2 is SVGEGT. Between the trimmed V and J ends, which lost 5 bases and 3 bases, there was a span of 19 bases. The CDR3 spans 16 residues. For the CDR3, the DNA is TGTGCCAGCAGTACGGGACGCCTCTCGACGGACACTGAAGCTTTCTTT. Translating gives CASSTGRLSTDTEAFF.

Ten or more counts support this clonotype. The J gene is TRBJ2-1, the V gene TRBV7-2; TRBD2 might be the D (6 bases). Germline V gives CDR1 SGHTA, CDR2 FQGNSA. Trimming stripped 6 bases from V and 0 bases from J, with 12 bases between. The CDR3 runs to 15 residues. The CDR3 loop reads CASSLLASSYNEQFF. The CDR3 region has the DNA TGTGCCAGCAGTTTGCTAGCGAGCTCCTACAATGAGCAGTTCTTC.

CDR3 DNA sequence: TGTGCCAGCAGTTCTGTCGGGGTCAGAGGGAACACCGGGGAGCTGTTTTTT. Its protein product is CASSSVGVRGNTGELFF. The chain has TRBV27 and TRBJ2-2, with D possibly being TRBD2 (5 bases). Germline V gives CDR1 MNHEY, CDR2 SMNVEV (reference sequence). V lost 4 bases and J lost 1, with 16 bases in between. CDR3 size: 17 residues.

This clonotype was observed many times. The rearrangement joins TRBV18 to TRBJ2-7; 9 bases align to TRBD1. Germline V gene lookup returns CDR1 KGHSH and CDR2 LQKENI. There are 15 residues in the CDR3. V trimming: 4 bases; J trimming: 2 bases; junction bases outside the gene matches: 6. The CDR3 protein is CASSQTGTGTYEQYF. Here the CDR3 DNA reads TGTGCCAGCTCACAAACCGGGACAGGGACCTACGAGCAGTACTTC.

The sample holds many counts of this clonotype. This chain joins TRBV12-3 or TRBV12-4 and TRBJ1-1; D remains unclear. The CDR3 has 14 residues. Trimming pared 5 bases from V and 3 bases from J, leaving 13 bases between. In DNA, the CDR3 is TGTGCCAGCAGTCATCCGGGGTATGACACTGAAGCTTTCTTT. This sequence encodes CASSHPGYDTEAFF.

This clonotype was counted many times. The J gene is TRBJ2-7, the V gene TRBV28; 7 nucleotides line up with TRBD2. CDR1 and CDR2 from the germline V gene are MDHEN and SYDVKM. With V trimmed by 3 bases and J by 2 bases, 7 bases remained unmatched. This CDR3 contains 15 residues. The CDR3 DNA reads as TGTGCCAGCAGTTTTCTTGCGGGACTAACCTACGAGCAGTACTTC. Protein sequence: CASSFLAGLTYEQYF.

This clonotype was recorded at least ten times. CDR3: CAWSPRGAQATNEKLFF. Here the CDR3 DNA reads TGTGCCTGGAGTCCCCGGGGTGCGCAGGCAACTAATGAAAAACTGTTTTTT. The chain uses TRBV30 and TRBJ1-4; no firm D call. The CDR3 runs 17 residues. The germline V and J ends were trimmed by 2 bases and 0 bases, with 16 bases remaining between them. CDR1 and CDR2 (germline): GTSNPN, SVGIG (reference sequence). The full variable domain, completed using reference TRBV30 and TRBJ1-4, is SQTIHQWPATLVQPVGSPLSLECTVEGTSNPNLYWYRQAAGRGLQLLFYSVGIGQISSEVPQNLSASRPQDRQFILSSKKLLLSDSGFYLCAWSPRGAQATNEKLFFGSGTQLSVL.

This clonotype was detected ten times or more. CDR3 protein: CASSVFSSGSTDTQYF. The CDR3 nucleotides read TGTGCCAGCAGCGTCTTTTCTAGCGGGAGCACAGATACGCAGTATTTT. This rearrangement joins TRBV9 to TRBJ2-3; 8 bases align to TRBD2. V dropped 2 bases and J dropped 0; count of bases not matched to a gene: 5. The CDR3 consists of 16 residues. Germline values: CDR1 SGDLS, CDR2 YYNGEE.

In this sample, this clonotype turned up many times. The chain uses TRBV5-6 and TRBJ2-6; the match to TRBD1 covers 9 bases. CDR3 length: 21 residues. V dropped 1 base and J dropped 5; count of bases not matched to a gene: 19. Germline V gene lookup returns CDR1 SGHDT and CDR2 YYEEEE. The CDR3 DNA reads TGTGCCAGCAGCTTGTCGTGGGACAGGGTTTCCCCGAACGCTAGGGCCAACGTCCTGACTTTC. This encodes CASSLSWDRVSPNARANVLTF. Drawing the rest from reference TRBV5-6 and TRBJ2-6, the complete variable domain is DAGVTQSPTHLIKTRGQQVTLRCSPKSGHDTVSWYQQALGQGPQFIFQYYEEEERQRGNFPDRFSGHQFPNYSSELNVNALLLGDSALYLCASSLSWDRVSPNARANVLTFGAGSRLTVL.

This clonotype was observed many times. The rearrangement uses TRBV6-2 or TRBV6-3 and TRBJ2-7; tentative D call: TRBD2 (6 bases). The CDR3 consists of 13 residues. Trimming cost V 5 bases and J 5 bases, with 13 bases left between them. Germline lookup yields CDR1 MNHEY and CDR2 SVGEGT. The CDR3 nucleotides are TGTGCCAGCAGTGTGGGGAGGTTAGACGAGCAGTACTTC. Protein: CASSVGRLDEQYF.

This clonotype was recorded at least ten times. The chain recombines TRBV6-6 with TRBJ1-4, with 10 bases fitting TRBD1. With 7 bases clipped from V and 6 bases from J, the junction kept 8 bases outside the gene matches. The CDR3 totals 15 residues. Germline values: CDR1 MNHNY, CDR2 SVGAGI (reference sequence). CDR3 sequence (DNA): TGTGCCAGCACCGAAAGGGACAGGGGATATGAAAAACTGTTTTTT. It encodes CASTERDRGYEKLFF.

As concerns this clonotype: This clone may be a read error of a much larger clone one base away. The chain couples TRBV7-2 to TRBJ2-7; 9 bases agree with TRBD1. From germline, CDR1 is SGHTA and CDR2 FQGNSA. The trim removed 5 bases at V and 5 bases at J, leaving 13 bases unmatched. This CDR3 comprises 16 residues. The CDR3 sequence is CASSQDGTGPSNEQYF. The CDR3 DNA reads TGTGCCAGCAGCCAAGATGGGACAGGGCCTAGTAACGAGCAGTACTTC.

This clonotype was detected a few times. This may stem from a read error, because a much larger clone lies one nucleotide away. The CDR3 region is CTSSLDSGGPGELFF. The CDR3 coding sequence is TGTACCAGCAGCTTAGATAGCGGGGGCCCCGGGGAGCTGTTTTTT. The V gene is TRBV7-2, the J gene TRBJ2-2, with 9 positions matching TRBD2. Germline CDR1 reads SGHTA; CDR2 reads FQGNSA. There are 15 residues in the CDR3. V was pared by 1 base and J by 6 bases, with 3 bases of the junction left unmatched.

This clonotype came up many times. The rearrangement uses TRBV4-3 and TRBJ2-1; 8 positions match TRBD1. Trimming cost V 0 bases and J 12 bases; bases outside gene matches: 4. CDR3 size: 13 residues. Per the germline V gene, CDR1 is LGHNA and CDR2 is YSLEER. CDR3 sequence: CASSQDSGGGQFF. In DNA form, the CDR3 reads TGCGCCAGCAGCCAAGATTCAGGGGGCGGGCAGTTCTTC.

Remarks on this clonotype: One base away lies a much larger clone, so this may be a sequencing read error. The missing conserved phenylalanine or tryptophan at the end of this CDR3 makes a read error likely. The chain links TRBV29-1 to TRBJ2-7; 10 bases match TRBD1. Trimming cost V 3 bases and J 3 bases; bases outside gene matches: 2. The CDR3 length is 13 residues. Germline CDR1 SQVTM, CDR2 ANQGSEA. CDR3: CSVERTGGYEQYI. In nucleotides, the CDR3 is TGCAGCGTTGAGAGGACAGGGGGCTACGAGCAGTACATC.

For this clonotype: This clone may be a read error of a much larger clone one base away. The CDR3 region has the DNA TGCAGTGCGTACCCCTATAGCGGGTCCTCCTACGAGCTGTACTTC. This codes for CSAYPYSGSSYELYF. V is TRBV20-1 and J is TRBJ2-7, with TRBD2 matching over 7 bases. CDR1 is DFQATT, CDR2 SNEGSKA, per germline (reference sequence). The CDR3 runs 15 residues.

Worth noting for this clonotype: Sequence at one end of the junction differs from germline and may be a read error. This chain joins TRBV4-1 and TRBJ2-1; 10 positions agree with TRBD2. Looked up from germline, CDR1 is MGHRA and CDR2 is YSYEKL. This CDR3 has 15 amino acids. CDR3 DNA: TGCGGCAGCAGCCCCGGACTAGCGGACTACAATGAGCAGTTCTTC. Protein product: CGSSPGLADYNEQFF.

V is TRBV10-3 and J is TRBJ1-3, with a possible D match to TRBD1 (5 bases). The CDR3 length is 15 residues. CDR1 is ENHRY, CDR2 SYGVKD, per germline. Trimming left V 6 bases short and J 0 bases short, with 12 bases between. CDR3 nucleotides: TGTGCCATCAGGCTACAGGAGACCTCTGGAAACACCATATATTTT. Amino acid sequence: CAIRLQETSGNTIYF.